This is a list of T cell receptor beta chains from one sample in a study of chemoradiotherapy in HPV16-positive cancers. Using immunoSEQ multiplex PCR, the repertoire was profiled, and TCRdb retains in-frame clones only, with some absent. The sample carries some 200 clones, 70% to 90% recorded once. Material: tumor tissue, obtained from a patient who underwent chemoradiotherapy. All receptors derive from a human donor with HPV-associated anogenital cancer. Both conserved end residues are part of each CDR3. The D gene is left open where the match is weak. A clone size is listed for some rows: how often the clone was seen (once, few, many), or a class if it is expanded.

v_gene,len,j_gene,abundance,d_gene,CDR3nt,CDR3aa
TRBV18,15,TRBJ1-6,NA,NA,TGTGCCAGCTCACAGGACAGTTCTGATGGTTCACCCCTCCACTTT,CASSQDSSDGSPLHF
TRBV2,13,TRBJ1-1,NA,NA,TGTGCCAGCAGTCTTAGTCTGAACACTGAAGCTTTCTTT,CASSLSLNTEAFF
TRBV7-8,13,TRBJ2-7,NA,NA,TGTGCCAGCAGCTTCGGATCATGGTACGAGCAGTACTTC,CASSFGSWYEQYF
TRBV28,15,TRBJ1-4,NA,TRBD1,TGTGCCAGCAGTTTGGGACAGGGCCTTAATGAAAAACTGTTTTTT,CASSLGQGLNEKLFF
TRBV28,12,TRBJ2-1,NA,TRBD2,TGTGCCAGCAGTTTCGGACTAGCGGGGCAGTTCTTC,CASSFGLAGQFF
TRBV4-1,13,TRBJ1-1,NA,NA,TGCGCCAGCAGCCAAGAATTGGCTACTGAAGCTTTCTTT,CASSQELATEAFF
TRBV5-4,14,TRBJ1-2,NA,NA,TGTGCCAGCAGCTTGTTTAACGGACTCTATGGCTACACCTTC,CASSLFNGLYGYTF
TRBV19,13,TRBJ2-7,NA,TRBD1,TGTGCCAGCCGGGACAGGCACGTCTACGAGCAGTACTTC,CASRDRHVYEQYF
TRBV6-1,15,TRBJ1-6,NA,NA,TGTGCCAGCACGGTGTGGAGCTCCTATAATTCACCCCTCCACTTT,CASTVWSSYNSPLHF
TRBV11-2,15,TRBJ2-1,NA,NA,TGTGCCAGCAGCTTAGATCACGGGCCGCATAATGAGCAGTTCTTC,CASSLDHGPHNEQFF
TRBV9,16,TRBJ2-5,NA,TRBD2,TGTGCCAGCAGCGTATCGACTAGCGGGGGGCAAGAGACCCAGTACTTC,CASSVSTSGGQETQYF
TRBV7-2,13,TRBJ2-5,NA,NA,TGTGCCAGCAGCTTATGGGCCGAAGAGACCCAGTACTTC,CASSLWAEETQYF
TRBV9,13,TRBJ2-5,NA,TRBD1,TGTGCCAGCAGGGGACAGGGGGGGAAGACCCAGTACTTC,CASRGQGGKTQYF
TRBV6-1,14,TRBJ2-6,NA,NA,TGTGCCAGCAGTGATCTCTCTGGGGCCAACGTCCTGACTTTC,CASSDLSGANVLTF
TRBV19,15,TRBJ2-2,NA,TRBD2,TGTGCCAGTAGTTCGGTCGGCGGGGGGGCCGGGGAGCTGTTTTTT,CASSSVGGGAGELFF
TRBV11-3,17,TRBJ2-5,NA,TRBD1,TGTGCCAGCAGCTTAGGCCCGCGGGACAGGGTAGGAGAGACCCAGTACTTC,CASSLGPRDRVGETQYF
TRBV27,14,TRBJ2-7,few,TRBD1,TGTGCCAGCAGTTCCTTACAGGGGGCCTACGAGCAGTACTTC,CASSSLQGAYEQYF
TRBV6-1,14,TRBJ1-1,NA,NA,TGTGCCAGCAGTGAATACACAGAGAACACTGAAGCTTTCTTT,CASSEYTENTEAFF
TRBV7-2,14,TRBJ2-5,NA,NA,TGTGCCAGCAGCCCGGGGACCACCTCGGAGACCCAGTACTTC,CASSPGTTSETQYF
TRBV7-2,12,TRBJ2-2,NA,NA,TGTGCCAGCAGTCCGGCAGCGGGGGAGCTGTTTTTT,CASSPAAGELFF
TRBV28,14,TRBJ1-2,few,NA,TGTGCCAGCACTCGGGGCAGGGTGATCTATGGCTACACCTTC,CASTRGRVIYGYTF
TRBV14,15,TRBJ2-7,NA,TRBD2,TGTGCCAGCAGTCCTGGACTAGCGGGGGTTAGTGAGCAGTACTTC,CASSPGLAGVSEQYF
TRBV6-6,13,TRBJ1-1,NA,NA,TGTGCCAGCAAGGGCAGGGAAGACACTGAAGCTTTCTTT,CASKGREDTEAFF
TRBV6-1,16,TRBJ1-4,NA,TRBD1,TGTGCCAGCAGTGACCATCCGGGACAGGGCGGAGAAAAACTGTTTTTT,CASSDHPGQGGEKLFF
TRBV11-2,18,TRBJ2-1,NA,TRBD2,TGTGCCAGCAGCTTAGATCACCGGGGGGGGTTTTCCTACAATGAGCAGTTCTTC,CASSLDHRGGFSYNEQFF
TRBV29-1,13,TRBJ1-6,NA,NA,TGCAGCGTGAAGGCAGGGAGCAATTCACCCCTCCACTTT,CSVKAGSNSPLHF